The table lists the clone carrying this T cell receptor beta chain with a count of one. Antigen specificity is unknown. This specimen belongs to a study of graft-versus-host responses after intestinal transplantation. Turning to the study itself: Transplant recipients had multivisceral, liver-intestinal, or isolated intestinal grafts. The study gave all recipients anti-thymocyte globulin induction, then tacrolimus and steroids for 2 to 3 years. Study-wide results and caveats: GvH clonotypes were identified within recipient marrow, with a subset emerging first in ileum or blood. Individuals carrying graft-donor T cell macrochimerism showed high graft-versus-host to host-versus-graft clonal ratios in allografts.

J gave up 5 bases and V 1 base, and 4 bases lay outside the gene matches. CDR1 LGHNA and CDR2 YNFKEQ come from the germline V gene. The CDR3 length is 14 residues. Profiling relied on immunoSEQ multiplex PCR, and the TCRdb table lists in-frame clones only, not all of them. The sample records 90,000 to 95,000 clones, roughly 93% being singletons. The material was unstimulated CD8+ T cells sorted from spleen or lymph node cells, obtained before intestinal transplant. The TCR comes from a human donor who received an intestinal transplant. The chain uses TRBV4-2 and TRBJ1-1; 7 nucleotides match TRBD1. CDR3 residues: CASSQVPGGTEAFF. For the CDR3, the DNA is TGTGCCAGCAGCCAAGTTCCAGGGGGTACTGAAGCTTTCTTT.